A selection of T cell receptor beta chains follows, all from one sample in a study of cytomegalovirus exposure and HLA in healthy donors. The data were produced by immunoSEQ multiplex PCR, yet TCRdb's version contains in-frame clones alone and is incomplete. The sample consists of over 110,000 clones, about 80% of them appearing once. The sample consisted of PBMCs. These receptors were obtained from a woman aged 40 to 55 in good health and CMV-seropositive. Both conserved end residues are part of each CDR3. D genes are given only for firm matches. The size of a clone is reported for some rows only, either as once, few or many, or as a class for expanded clones.

j_call d_call clone_size v_call cdr3_nt cdr3_aa
TRBJ2-5 TRBD1 . TRBV19 TGTGCCAGTAGTTTAGCGACAGGGGGCCGGAAGACCCAGTACTTC CASSLATGGRKTQYF
TRBJ2-7 TRBD2 . TRBV28 TGTGCCAGCAGTTTCCTAGCGGGTTCCTACGAGCAGTACTTC CASSFLAGSYEQYF
TRBJ2-3 . . TRBV5-4 TGTGCCAGCAGCTTTCGCCTTCAGCGGTTATCTAGCACAGATACGCAGTATTTT CASSFRLQRLSSTDTQYF
TRBJ1-5 TRBD1 once TRBV6-1 TGTGCCAGCAGTGAACTGCAGGGGGGCCTCGGCAATCAGCCCCAGCATTTT CASSELQGGLGNQPQHF
TRBJ2-2 TRBD2 . TRBV29-1 TGCAGCGTTGAGGGGGAGGGGACCGGGGAGCTGTTTTTT CSVEGEGTGELFF
TRBJ1-1 . . TRBV27 TGTGCCAGCAGTTTCGGGGGGAACACTGAAGCTTTCTTT CASSFGGNTEAFF
TRBJ2-2 . . TRBV4-1 TGCGCCAGCAGCCCAGATTTGGAGTCCGACCGGAGCAGCACCGGGGAGCTGTTTTTT CASSPDLESDRSSTGELFF
TRBJ1-2 . . TRBV7-2 TGTGCCAGCAGCTTAGAACGACCGGGCTATGGCTACACCTTC CASSLERPGYGYTF
TRBJ1-1 . few TRBV5-4 TGTGCCAGCAGCTTGGGTCAGGGTGTCGGGGAAGCTTTCTTT CASSLGQGVGEAFF
TRBJ2-7 . . TRBV5-6 TGTGCCAGCAGCGGGGCGAAAAACGAGCAGTACTTC CASSGAKNEQYF
TRBJ2-7 . . TRBV2 TGTGCCAGCAGTACCGCAGGGTCCTACGAGCAGTACTTC CASSTAGSYEQYF
TRBJ2-5 TRBD2 once TRBV7-2 TGTGCCAGCAGCTTAGGGACTAGCGGGAGTGGTTTAGAGACCCAGTACTTC CASSLGTSGSGLETQYF
TRBJ2-1 . . TRBV13 TGTGCCAGCAGCTTACTGGCAGGGTCTACCTACAATGAGCAGTTCTTC CASSLLAGSTYNEQFF
TRBJ2-5 TRBD1 . TRBV29-1 TGCAGCGTTCCGTTCACGGACAGGGCCCAACCTGGACCCCACCAAGAGACCCAGTACTTC CSVPFTDRAQPGPHQETQYF
TRBJ2-7 TRBD2 . TRBV7-6 TGTGCCAGCAGCCAGGGGACTAGCGGGAGCGAGCAGTACTTC CASSQGTSGSEQYF
TRBJ2-2 TRBD1 . TRBV5-1 TGCGCCAGCAGCTTGGGTGGACAGGGATACACCGGGGAGCTGTTTTTT CASSLGGQGYTGELFF
TRBJ2-1 . few TRBV10-1 TGCGCCAGCAGTGGTCAGGTTATCGATGAGCAGTTCTTC CASSGQVIDEQFF
TRBJ1-3 . . TRBV30 TGTGCCTGGAGTGTTTCTTCGGAGGGTTGGGGAAACACCATATATTTT CAWSVSSEGWGNTIYF
TRBJ2-1 TRBD2 . TRBV7-2 TGTGCCAGCAGCTTGAGAGGGGGGACTAGCGGCCCCAATGAGCAGTTCTTC CASSLRGGTSGPNEQFF
TRBJ2-1 TRBD2 . TRBV7-9 TGTGCCAGCAGCCCGGCGGGGACTAGGGGCATCAATGAGCAGTTCTTC CASSPAGTRGINEQFF
TRBJ2-1 . . TRBV7-8 TGTGCCAGCAGCTTAACGGTGATAGCGCCTTACAATGAGCAGTTCTTC CASSLTVIAPYNEQFF
TRBJ2-7 TRBD2 . TRBV19 TGTGCCAGTAGTCAGACTAGCGGGAGGATTTACGAGCAGTACTTC CASSQTSGRIYEQYF
TRBJ2-7 TRBD2 . TRBV18 TGTGCCAGCTCACCGAGCCCTAGCGGGAGGGGGTCCTACGAGCAGTACTTC CASSPSPSGRGSYEQYF
TRBJ2-2 . . TRBV5-1 TGCGCCAGCAGTTGGGGACACCGCCTAGAGAACACCGGGGAGCTGTTTTTT CASSWGHRLENTGELFF
TRBJ2-3 . . TRBV7-8 TGTGCCAGCAGCTTAGCCTACACAGATACGCAGTATTTT CASSLAYTDTQYF
TRBJ2-7 TRBD1 once TRBV5-1 TGCGCCAGCAGCAAAGCCGGGACAGGGGTCGAGCAGTACTTC CASSKAGTGVEQYF
TRBJ2-1 TRBD2 . TRBV7-3 TGTGCCAGCGGCATACACATAGCGGGAAGGGGTTACAATGAGCAGTTCTTC CASGIHIAGRGYNEQFF
TRBJ1-2 . few TRBV28 TGTGCCAGCAGTTTCCAGGGCTATGGCTACACCTTC CASSFQGYGYTF
TRBJ2-3 TRBD2 . TRBV7-3 TGTGCCAGCAGCCTTAGCGGGTACACAGATACGCAGTATTTT CASSLSGYTDTQYF
TRBJ2-1 . . TRBV29-1 TGCAGCGGAATCACAGAGATCTCCTACAATGAGCAGTTCTTC CSGITEISYNEQFF
TRBJ2-1 . . TRBV6-1 TGTGCCAGCAGCTTAGCGGGACAGATCTACAATGAGCAGTTCTTC CASSLAGQIYNEQFF
TRBJ2-3 TRBD2 . TRBV7-9 TGTGCCAGCAGCCCGACTAGCGTTTCAGATACGCAGTATTTT CASSPTSVSDTQYF
TRBJ2-1 TRBD2 . TRBV4-1 TGCGCCAGCAATGGGGGGACTAGCGGGACCTATGAGCAGTTCTTC CASNGGTSGTYEQFF
TRBJ2-7 TRBD1 . TRBV6-4 TGTGCCAGCAGAATACAGGGGTCCCACGAGCAGTACTTC CASRIQGSHEQYF
TRBJ1-2 . . TRBV9 TGTGCCAGCAGCGTAGCACAGGCCTATGGCTACACCTTC CASSVAQAYGYTF